This T cell receptor (beta chain) was identified during a study of T cell responses to AZD1222 COVID-19 vaccine. Details on this clone: Its antigen is still unknown.

General study results and limits: Seropositive AZD1222 recipients at baseline numbered only 6 or 7.

Profiling relied on immunoSEQ multiplex PCR, and the TCRdb table lists in-frame clones only, not all of them. In the table there are approximately 100,000 clones, roughly 86% of which are singletons. V was shortened by 6 bases and J by 4 bases, with 22 bases between the two germline ends. This CDR3 has 16 amino acids. In germline, CDR1 is MGHRA, CDR2 YSYEKL. This TCR derives from an adult who received the AZD1222 COVID-19 vaccine. Sequenced material: peripheral blood, taken 28 days after the second AZD1222 dose. The V call is TRBV4-1, the J call TRBJ2-7; D is perhaps TRBD2 (7 bases). This chain's CDR3 is CASSTTWGGGSYEQYF. CDR3 coding DNA: TGCGCCAGCAGTACTACCTGGGGGGGCGGTTCGTACGAGCAGTACTTC.